This T cell receptor beta chain came from a study of T cell responses to AZD1222 COVID-19 vaccine. On this clone: The antigen is not known.

Clones were read by immunoSEQ multiplex PCR, and TCRdb kept only the in-frame ones, dropping some. The table includes roughly 140,000 clones, about 85% detected once. General observations from the study: Seropositive at baseline were only a handful of AZD1222 recipients. The sample set comprised mostly white British donors with more females, and clonal diversity was possibly underestimated. Repertoire collection took place solely once the T cell response had peaked.

The starting material was peripheral blood, obtained after recovery from COVID-19. The TCR was taken from an adult who had recovered from COVID-19.

The CDR3 here is CASGLTTGRGRGGNTEAFF. CDR3 in DNA: TGTGCTAGTGGTTTGACGACTGGGAGGGGCCGGGGTGGAAACACTGAAGCTTTCTTT. The V and J genes are TRBV12-5 and TRBJ1-1; D is perhaps TRBD1 (5 bases). V lost 2 bases and J lost 2, with 24 bases in between. Per germline, CDR1 LGHNT and CDR2 FRNRAP. The CDR3 has 19 residues.